This TCR beta chain was observed in a study of metastatic and nonmetastatic thyroid tumors (dated by TCRdb to the early 2020s). Looking at the study overall: The researchers compared repertoires between peripheral blood samples and tumor or nodule tissue samples from patients with malignant or benign thyroid disease.

This clone registers as medium-sized (0.01 to 0.1%) within its sample. The antigen it binds to is not known. The sample holds no much larger clone one base away, and base qualities are not on file. General findings and caveats noted by the study authors: In both blood and tumor samples, TCR beta diversity was reported to be significantly higher in malignant tumors than in benign nodules.

None of the patients had been given any treatment before thyroid surgery. Using T-cell receptor beta sequencing, the researchers looked back retrospectively at clinical samples from patients, gathered between the early 2010s and the late 2010s. The CDR3 spans 13 residues, from the cysteine through the phenylalanine. The retained sequence is limited to the CDR3, 39 bases, with the frame set at the first base. Relative to germline, V is 7 bases shorter and J is 4 bases shorter, with 13 bases between their ends. Library generation was performed with PCR. Sequenced on an Illumina HiSeq 4000. High-throughput sequencing was used to profile the CDR3 region of the TCR beta-chain in every patient. The paper's processing steps were these. Drawing on CDR3 differences between clinicopathological groups, the researchers built a classifier meant to tell apart patients with distant-metastatic papillary thyroid cancer. To measure repertoire diversity the researchers used the Shannon index, while the Morisita-Horn index served to gauge how similar the tumor and blood repertoires were. TCRdb passed the public sequencing reads through fastp at Q25 and MiXCR, retaining productive beta sequences. The V and J calls here are based on TCRdb, not the publication. The sample table contains around 14,000 clones; only one count was recorded for about 22% of them. The ten largest account for under 8.5% of the sample.

The rearrangement combines TRBV12-3 or TRBV12-4 with TRBJ1-2; a tentative D call is TRBD1 (5 bases match). Sequencing input: tumor tissue. This TCR was recovered from a female donor with papillary thyroid cancer or a benign thyroid nodule (not recorded which). Some clones in this sample may be carry-over from other donors' samples. CDR3 protein: CASTTGGIYGYTF. The nucleotide sequence is given as TGTGCCAGCACCACCGGGGGGATCTATGGCTACACCTTC.